Below, 30 T cell receptor beta chains from the same sample are listed, as sequenced in a study of T cells in Graves' hyperthyroidism and ophthalmopathy. Amplification yielded TCR beta CDR3 regions, with RNA transcripts as the source. The HTBI primer set was used in a first-round RT-PCR of the TCR CDR3. TCRdb re-called the multiplex PCR reads with MiXCR, one entry per CDR3 protein. The sample shows 450,000 to 650,000 distinct CDR3 sequences, roughly a sixth of them seen only once. Sequencing was done on a sample of blood. The source is a woman between 18 and 29 years old with Graves' ophthalmopathy.

The genes are TRBV29-1 and TRBJ2-1, with TRBD1 identical over 7 bases. The CDR3 extends over 15 amino acids. V lost 7 bases, J lost 3 bases, and 12 bases stayed unmatched. Germline V lookup: CDR1 SQVTM, CDR2 ANQGSEA. The CDR3 DNA reads TGCAGCGCTCCGATTGAAAACAGGGGCTACAATGAGCAGTTCTTC. The encoded protein is CSAPIENRGYNEQFF.

This clonotype came up a few times. V and J are TRBV3-1 and TRBJ1-1, with 9 nucleotides matching TRBD1. Unmatched junction bases numbered 5, after V lost 3 bases and J lost 3 bases. This CDR3 spans 15 amino acids. Germline values: CDR1 LGHDT, CDR2 YNNKEL (reference sequence). CDR3 loop: CASSQGQGLYTEAFF. The CDR3 nucleotides read TGTGCCAGCAGCCAGGGACAGGGCTTGTACACTGAAGCTTTCTTT. Supplemented by reference TRBV3-1 and TRBJ1-1, the full variable domain reads DTAVSQTPKYLVTQMGNDKSIKCEQNLGHDTMYWYKQDSKKFLKIMFSYNNKELIINETVPNRFSPKSPDKAHLNLHINSLELGDSAVYFCASSQGQGLYTEAFFGQGTRLTVV.

The rearrangement links TRBV6-1 to TRBJ1-1; 8 bases align to TRBD1. Germline CDR1 MNHNS, CDR2 SASEGT. V lost 2 bases to trimming and J lost 4 bases; unmatched junction nucleotides: 12. CDR3 length equals 17 residues. Here the CDR3 reads CASSEIRGLRRGTEAFF. CDR3 DNA sequence: TGTGCCAGCAGTGAAATCAGGGGGCTTCGTAGAGGCACTGAAGCTTTCTTT.

V usage is TRBV5-4 and J usage is TRBJ1-1; no clear D. There are 13 residues in the CDR3. Germline assignment: CDR1 SGHNT and CDR2 YYREEE (reference sequence). The V gene lost 3 bases and the J gene lost 6 bases, with 12 bases spanning the gap. Here the CDR3 reads CASSSSIYAEAFF. The CDR3 region has the DNA TGTGCCAGCAGCTCCAGCATCTACGCTGAAGCTTTCTTT.

There are many counts of this clonotype. The chain uses TRBV12-3 or TRBV12-4 and TRBJ1-1, with 7 bases lining up with TRBD1. The CDR3 is 15 amino acids. Unmatched junction bases numbered 9, after V lost 4 bases and J lost 4 bases. CDR3 sequence (DNA): TGTGCCAGCAGTTGGGGAGGGGGCGCCGGCACTGAAGCTTTCTTT. Amino acids: CASSWGGGAGTEAFF.

The chain recombines TRBV18 with TRBJ2-5; 7 bases map to TRBD1. The V segment lost 2 bases and the J segment 12 bases; nucleotides outside the gene matches: 12. CDR3 size: 14 residues. Looked up from germline, CDR1 is KGHSH and CDR2 is LQKENI. In DNA, the CDR3 is TGTGCCAGCTCACCAAACCGGGACAGCTCGCTTGAGTACTTC. Its translation is CASSPNRDSSLEYF.

This clonotype showed up many times. The chain carries TRBV30 and TRBJ1-5; D remains ambiguous. The CDR3 consists of 13 residues. V was shortened by 1 base and J by 7 bases, with 11 bases between the two germline ends. CDR1 is GTSNPN, CDR2 SVGIG, per germline (reference sequence). CDR3 nucleotide sequence: TGTGCCTGGAGTGGGGAGCCATACCAGCCCCAGCATTTT. As protein: CAWSGEPYQPQHF.

The chain employs TRBV27 and TRBJ2-1; 12 bases match TRBD2. CDR1 and CDR2 from the germline V gene are MNHEY and SMNVEV (reference sequence). The CDR3 spans 14 residues. The CDR3: CTNPLAGGGDEQFF. CDR3 sequence (DNA): TGTACCAATCCGCTAGCGGGAGGGGGGGATGAGCAGTTCTTC.

A word on this clonotype: A much bigger clone sits one base away, suggesting this may be a read error. V gene TRBV12-3 or TRBV12-4 combines with J gene TRBJ2-7; 7 bases fit TRBD2. The CDR3 contains 15 residues. V shed 3 bases, J shed 4 bases, and the junction held 9 bases outside the gene matches. The CDR3 DNA reads TGTGCCAGCAGTTTTGCGGCTAGCGGTATTTACGAGCAGTACTTC. Protein: CASSFAASGIYEQYF.

The chain has TRBV6-2 or TRBV6-3 and TRBJ1-3; the D is unclear. The CDR3 runs to 15 residues. Germline-derived CDR1 and CDR2 are MNHEY and SVGEGT. Trimming shortened V by 5 bases and J by 2 bases, and 13 bases separated the two germline ends. CDR3 coding DNA: TGTGCCAGCAGTGTCGACTGGCCTGCTGGAAACACCATATATTTT. Its translation is CASSVDWPAGNTIYF.

The genes are TRBV5-6 and TRBJ2-5; 10 bases agree with TRBD1. CDR1 is SGHDT and CDR2 is YYEEEE in the germline V gene. CDR3 length: 14 amino acids. V lost 8 bases and J lost 1; bases outside the gene matches: 5. The CDR3 sequence: CASYRTGGQETQYF. The CDR3 DNA reads TGTGCCAGTTATCGGACAGGGGGCCAAGAGACCCAGTACTTC.

This clonotype was observed a single time. The chain couples TRBV20-1 to TRBJ2-5, with a tentative D call TRBD1 (7 bases). V gave up 2 bases and J gave up 4 bases, with 11 bases separating them. CDR1 is DFQATT, CDR2 SNEGSKA, per germline (reference sequence). The CDR3 loop spans 13 amino acids. The CDR3 reads CSARRQGGETQYF. As DNA, the CDR3 is TGCAGTGCTAGAAGGCAGGGGGGAGAGACCCAGTACTTC.

The table lists this clonotype with a few counts. The chain carries TRBV2 and TRBJ2-7; 10 nucleotides align to TRBD1. Trimming removed 11 bases from V and 5 bases from J; junction bases left unmatched: 9. Germline lookup yields CDR1 SNHLY and CDR2 FYNNEI. CDR3 length: 13 residues. CDR3 residues: CAGLGTGVHEQYF. CDR3 nucleotides: TGTGCCGGGCTCGGGACAGGGGTCCACGAGCAGTACTTC.

There are many counts of this clonotype. This chain uses TRBV20-1 with TRBJ2-5; 9 nucleotides match TRBD1. Germline lookup yields CDR1 DFQATT and CDR2 SNEGSKA (reference sequence). J was trimmed by 13 bases and V by 4 bases; bases with no gene match: 7. The CDR3 is made up of 11 amino acids. The CDR3, as DNA: TGCAGTGCTACTCCGGGACAGGGAACGTACTTC. Protein product: CSATPGQGTYF.

The chain links TRBV5-8 to TRBJ1-1; tentatively, D is TRBD1 (6 bases). The CDR3 totals 15 residues. Trimming removed 3 bases from V and 10 bases from J, with 22 bases in between. CDR1 and CDR2 from the germline V gene are SGHTS and YDEGEE. The CDR3 loop reads CASSYRGGVRPVAFF. The CDR3 coding sequence is TGTGCCAGCAGCTACCGGGGGGGCGTTAGACCTGTAGCTTTCTTT. Drawing the rest from reference TRBV5-8 and TRBJ1-1, the complete variable domain is EAGVTQSPTHLIKTRGQQATLRCSPISGHTSVYWYQQALGLGLQFLLWYDEGEERNRGNFPPRFSGRQFPNYSSELNVNALELEDSALYLCASSYRGGVRPVAFFGQGTRLTVV.

This clonotype was seen at least ten times. This chain connects TRBV5-5 to TRBJ2-2; D not resolved. The germline V gene encodes CDR1 SGHKS and CDR2 YYEKEE (reference sequence). Trimming left V 1 base short and J 2 bases short, with 9 bases between. The CDR3 totals 15 residues. The CDR3 reads CASSLWRINTGELFF. The CDR3 region has the DNA TGTGCCAGCAGCTTGTGGCGAATTAACACCGGGGAGCTGTTTTTT.

In this sample, this clonotype turned up many times. This chain links TRBV12-3 or TRBV12-4 with TRBJ2-7; D is perhaps TRBD1 or TRBD2 (5 bases each). V lost 3 bases and J lost 4, with 13 bases in between. CDR3 size: 14 residues. CDR3: CASSLGPPRYEQYF. CDR3 nucleotide sequence: TGTGCCAGCAGTTTGGGACCTCCAAGGTACGAGCAGTACTTC.

This clonotype has a count of ten or more. The rearrangement links TRBV10-3 to TRBJ2-7; weak D call: TRBD2 (5 bases). V lost 4 bases to trimming and J lost 7 bases, with 14 bases between them. This CDR3 is built from 13 residues. Germline V gene data show CDR1 as ENHRY and CDR2 as SYGVKD. Here the CDR3 reads CAISGLALGEQYF. CDR3 in DNA: TGTGCCATCAGTGGGCTAGCTCTGGGAGAGCAGTACTTC.

This clonotype was recorded many times. The chain has TRBV5-1 and TRBJ2-7, with TRBD1 matching over 9 bases. With 4 bases clipped from V and 4 bases from J, the junction kept 3 bases outside the gene matches. The germline CDR1 and CDR2 sequences are SGHRS and YFSETQ. CDR3 size: 13 residues. The CDR3 loop reads CASSTGTGYEQYF. The CDR3 nucleotides read TGCGCCAGCAGCACAGGGACAGGGTACGAGCAGTACTTC.

CDR3 protein: CATSESTSVRDEQYF. The CDR3 DNA sequence: TGTGCCACCAGTGAATCGACTAGCGTACGGGACGAGCAGTACTTC. The gene calls are TRBV24-1 and TRBJ2-7; 8 bases agree with TRBD2. J was trimmed by 5 bases and V by 4 bases; bases with no gene match: 9. The germline V gene encodes CDR1 KGHDR and CDR2 SFDVKD. CDR3 length equals 15 residues.

This clonotype was observed at least ten times. The J gene is TRBJ2-5, the V gene TRBV2; 10 nucleotides match TRBD2. CDR1 and CDR2 (germline): SNHLY, FYNNEI. The CDR3 sequence is 15 residues long. Trimming at V came to 5 bases and at J to 2 bases, leaving 5 bases not matched to a gene. CDR3 sequence: CASSPGLARQETQYF. CDR3 nucleotide sequence: TGTGCCAGCAGTCCGGGACTAGCGCGACAAGAGACCCAGTACTTC.

In its sample, this clonotype was seen many times. The V and J genes are TRBV7-2 and TRBJ2-1, with D hard to call. Trimming left V 5 bases short and J 5 bases short, with 10 bases between. The CDR3 totals 13 residues. Germline V gene lookup returns CDR1 SGHTA and CDR2 FQGNSA. This chain's CDR3 is CASSPLTNNEQFF. In DNA form, the CDR3 reads TGTGCCAGCAGCCCCCTTACCAACAATGAGCAGTTCTTC.

This clonotype was observed at least ten times. This chain links TRBV7-2 with TRBJ2-3, with 11 bases matching TRBD2. The V segment lost 5 bases and the J segment 3 bases; nucleotides outside the gene matches: 16. Germline V gives CDR1 SGHTA, CDR2 FQGNSA. The CDR3 sequence is 19 residues long. The CDR3 region is CASSTFIGLAGLSTDTQYF. The CDR3 coding sequence is TGTGCCAGCAGCACATTTATAGGACTAGCGGGTTTGAGTACAGATACGCAGTATTTT. The full variable domain, completed using reference TRBV7-2 and TRBJ2-3, is GAGVSQSPSNKVTEKGKDVELRCDPISGHTALYWYRQSLGQGLEFLIYFQGNSAPDKSGLPSDRFSAERTGGSVSTLTIQRTQQEDSAVYLCASSTFIGLAGLSTDTQYFGPGTRLTVL.

This clonotype has just a few counts. J is TRBJ2-3 and V is TRBV19; D perhaps matches TRBD2 (5 bases). The CDR3 has 15 amino acids. Germline V CDR1 and CDR2: LNHDA, SQIVND (reference sequence). V gave up 5 bases and J gave up 1 base, with 13 bases separating them. As DNA, the CDR3 is TGTGCCAGTAGTGACTCCAGCGGCCGCACAGATACGCAGTATTTT. Translated, it gives CASSDSSGRTDTQYF.

This clonotype appeared many times. The chain employs TRBV20-1 and TRBJ1-1; the D gene is possibly TRBD1 (5 bases). V gave up 0 bases and J gave up 7 bases, with 6 bases separating them. This CDR3 is 11 amino acids long. Per the germline V gene, CDR1 is DFQATT and CDR2 is SNEGSKA (reference sequence). The CDR3 protein is CSAREDSEAFF. CDR3 bases: TGCAGTGCTAGAGAAGACAGTGAAGCTTTCTTT.

Many counts were recorded for this clonotype. The V and J genes are TRBV30 and TRBJ2-7; D is undetermined. This CDR3 contains 15 residues. From germline, CDR1 is GTSNPN and CDR2 SVGIG (reference sequence). Trimming pared 0 bases from V and 0 bases from J, leaving 12 bases between. The CDR3 sequence: CAWSVGRASSYEQYF. The CDR3, as DNA: TGTGCCTGGAGTGTTGGCAGAGCATCCTCCTACGAGCAGTACTTC.

This clonotype has more than one count but fewer than ten. The V gene is TRBV27, the J gene TRBJ2-7; 11 nucleotides align to TRBD2. Losses at the gene ends were 0 bases for V and 3 bases for J; bases not matched to a gene: 4. There are 16 residues in the CDR3. The germline CDR1 and CDR2 sequences are MNHEY and SMNVEV (reference sequence). The CDR3 bases are TGTGCCAGCAGTTTATCGGGACTAGCGGCTCTCTACGAGCAGTACTTC. It specifies CASSLSGLAALYEQYF.

The table lists this clonotype with many counts. The V and J genes are TRBV28 and TRBJ1-5; D is unclear. This CDR3 is 14 amino acids long. Germline CDR1 MDHEN, CDR2 SYDVKM. The germline V and J ends were trimmed by 2 bases and 2 bases, with 7 bases remaining between them. CDR3 sequence: CASSLTHRNQPQHF. In DNA form, the CDR3 reads TGTGCCAGCAGTTTAACGCACCGCAATCAGCCCCAGCATTTT.

This clonotype has ten or more counts. The J gene is TRBJ2-3, the V gene TRBV6-2 or TRBV6-3; 10 bases are a match to TRBD2. Germline V CDR1 and CDR2: MNHEY, SVGEGT. The CDR3 is made up of 14 amino acids. After removal of 5 bases from V and 2 bases from J, the junction contained 1 base not matched to a gene. This CDR3 reads CASSSGGATDTQYF. The CDR3 DNA sequence: TGTGCCAGCAGTAGCGGGGGGGCCACAGATACGCAGTATTTT.

The chain uses TRBV5-5 and TRBJ2-7; 7 nucleotides line up with TRBD1. Losses at the gene ends were 4 bases for V and 4 bases for J; bases not matched to a gene: 5. The CDR3 sequence is 13 residues long. Germline values: CDR1 SGHKS, CDR2 YYEKEE (reference sequence). The CDR3 DNA reads TGTGCCAGCAGCCCGGACAGGCGATACGAGCAGTACTTC. This codes for CASSPDRRYEQYF.